This entry lists 3 T cell receptor beta chains sequenced from one sample in a study of OX40 agonist ivuxolimab in advanced cancers. Sequenced by immunoSEQ multiplex PCR; TCRdb stores in-frame clones only, minus some. The sample lists roughly 80,000 clones, over 65% seen once, with 2.5% to 3% in the top ten. Sequences were derived from CD4+ or CD8+ T cells sorted from blood, sampled in a trial of the OX40 agonist ivuxolimab. The source of these receptors is an adult with an advanced solid tumor such as melanoma, head and neck, liver or kidney cancer.

The V and J genes are TRBV29-1 and TRBJ2-4, with 9 positions matching TRBD1. The CDR3 sequence is 15 residues long. CDR1 is SQVTM and CDR2 is ANQGSEA in the germline V gene. V lost 5 bases and J lost 1; bases outside the gene matches: 6. The CDR3 spells CSVTDRGFAKNIQYF. DNA for the CDR3: TGCAGCGTTACGGACAGGGGCTTCGCCAAAAACATTCAGTACTTC.

V is TRBV7-2 and J is TRBJ2-7; no definite D call. Germline V CDR1 and CDR2: SGHTA, FQGNSA. This CDR3 has 14 amino acids. V was trimmed by 2 bases and J by 0 bases, leaving 8 bases between them. CDR3 in amino acids: CASSLSPYSYEQYF. For the CDR3, the DNA is TGTGCCAGCAGCTTAAGTCCGTACTCCTACGAGCAGTACTTC. Using reference TRBV7-2 and TRBJ2-7 for the parts outside the CDR3, the full variable domain is GAGVSQSPSNKVTEKGKDVELRCDPISGHTALYWYRQSLGQGLEFLIYFQGNSAPDKSGLPSDRFSAERTGGSVSTLTIQRTQQEDSAVYLCASSLSPYSYEQYFGPGTRLTVT.

The rearrangement joins TRBV7-9 to TRBJ2-3; no reliable D call. V gave up 5 bases and J gave up 6 bases, with 12 bases separating them. This CDR3 has 13 amino acids. Germline V gives CDR1 SEHNR, CDR2 FQNEAQ (reference sequence). CDR3 residues: CASSLPSGDTQYF. In DNA form, the CDR3 reads TGTGCCAGCAGCCTCCCCAGTGGGGATACGCAGTATTTT.